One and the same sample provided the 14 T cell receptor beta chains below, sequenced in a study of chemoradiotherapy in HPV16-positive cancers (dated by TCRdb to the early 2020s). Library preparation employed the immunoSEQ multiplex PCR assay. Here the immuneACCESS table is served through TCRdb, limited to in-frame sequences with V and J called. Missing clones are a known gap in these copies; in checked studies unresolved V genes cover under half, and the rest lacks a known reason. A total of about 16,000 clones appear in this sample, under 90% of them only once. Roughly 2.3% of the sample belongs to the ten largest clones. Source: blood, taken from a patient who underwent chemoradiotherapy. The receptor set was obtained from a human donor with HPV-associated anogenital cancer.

CDR3 region: CASSFSPGTGTYNEQFF. The CDR3 coding sequence is TGTGCCAGCAGCTTTTCCCCAGGGACAGGGACCTACAATGAGCAGTTCTTC. This chain joins TRBV7-9 and TRBJ2-1; 9 bases line up with TRBD1. The CDR3 spans 17 residues. Germline V gene lookup returns CDR1 SEHNR and CDR2 FQNEAQ (reference sequence). The junction had 8 bases not matched to a gene; V was cut back by 3 bases and J by 2 bases.

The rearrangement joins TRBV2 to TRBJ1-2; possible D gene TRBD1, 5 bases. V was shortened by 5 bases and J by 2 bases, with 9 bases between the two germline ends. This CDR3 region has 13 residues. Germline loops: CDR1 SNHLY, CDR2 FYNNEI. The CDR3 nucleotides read TGTGCCAGCAGTCCGGACAAAAACTATGGCTACACCTTC. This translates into CASSPDKNYGYTF.

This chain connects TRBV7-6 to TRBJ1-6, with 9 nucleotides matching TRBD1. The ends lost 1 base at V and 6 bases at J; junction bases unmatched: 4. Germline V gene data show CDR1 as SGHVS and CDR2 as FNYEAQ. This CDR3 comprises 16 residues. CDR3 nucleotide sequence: TGTGCCAGCAGCTTAGGGGGGGGACAGGGTAATTCACCCCTCCACTTT. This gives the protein CASSLGGGQGNSPLHF.

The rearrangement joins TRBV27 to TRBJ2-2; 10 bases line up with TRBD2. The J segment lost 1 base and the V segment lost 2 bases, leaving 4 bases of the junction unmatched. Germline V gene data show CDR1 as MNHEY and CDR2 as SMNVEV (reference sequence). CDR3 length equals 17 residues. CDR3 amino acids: CASSLEASGRNTGELFF. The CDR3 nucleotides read TGTGCCAGCAGTTTAGAGGCTAGCGGGAGGAACACCGGGGAGCTGTTTTTT.

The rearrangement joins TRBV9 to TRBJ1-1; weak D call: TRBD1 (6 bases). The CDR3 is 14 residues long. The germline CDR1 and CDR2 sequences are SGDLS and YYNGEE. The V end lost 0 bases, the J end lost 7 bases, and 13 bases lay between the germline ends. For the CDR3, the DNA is TGTGCCAGCAGCGTAGACCAGGGGACTCGTGAAGCTTTCTTT. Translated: CASSVDQGTREAFF.

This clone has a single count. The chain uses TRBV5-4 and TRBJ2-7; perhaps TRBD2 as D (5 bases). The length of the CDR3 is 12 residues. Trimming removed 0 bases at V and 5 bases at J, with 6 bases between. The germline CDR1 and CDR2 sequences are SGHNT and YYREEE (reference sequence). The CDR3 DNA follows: TGTGCCAGCAGCTTGGTGAGGGACGAGCAGTACTTC. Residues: CASSLVRDEQYF.

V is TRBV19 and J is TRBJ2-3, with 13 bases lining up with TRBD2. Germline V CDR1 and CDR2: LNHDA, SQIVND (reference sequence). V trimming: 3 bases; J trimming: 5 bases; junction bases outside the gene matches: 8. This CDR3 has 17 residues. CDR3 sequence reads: CASSISTSGGAQDTQYF. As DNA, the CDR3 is TGTGCCAGTAGTATCTCTACTAGCGGGGGGGCCCAAGATACGCAGTATTTT.

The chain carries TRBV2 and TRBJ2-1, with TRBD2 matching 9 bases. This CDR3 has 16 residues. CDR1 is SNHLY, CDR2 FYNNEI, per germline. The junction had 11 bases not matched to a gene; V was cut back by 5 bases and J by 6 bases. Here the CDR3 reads CASSPRRLAGSNEQFF. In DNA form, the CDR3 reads TGTGCCAGCAGTCCCCGGCGGCTAGCGGGATCCAATGAGCAGTTCTTC.

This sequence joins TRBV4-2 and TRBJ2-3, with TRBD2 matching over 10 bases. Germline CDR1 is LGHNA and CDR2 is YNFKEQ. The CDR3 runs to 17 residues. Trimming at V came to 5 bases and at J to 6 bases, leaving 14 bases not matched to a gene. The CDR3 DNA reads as TGTGCCAGCAGCACTGGGGGTGCTAGCGGGGGCGCGGATACGCAGTATTTT. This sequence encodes CASSTGGASGGADTQYF.

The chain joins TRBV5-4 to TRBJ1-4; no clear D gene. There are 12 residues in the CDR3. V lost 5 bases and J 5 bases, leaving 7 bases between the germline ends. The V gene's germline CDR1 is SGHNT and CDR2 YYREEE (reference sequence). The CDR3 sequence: CASSHKNEKLFF. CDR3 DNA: TGTGCCAGCAGTCACAAGAATGAAAAACTGTTTTTT.

The CDR3 sequence is CASSSVYEQYF. The DNA of the CDR3 is TGTGCCAGTAGTTCGGTCTACGAGCAGTACTTC. The chain employs TRBV19 and TRBJ2-7; D call uncertain. The CDR3 has 11 amino acids. V was shortened by 5 bases and J by 3 bases, with 5 bases between the two germline ends. In germline, CDR1 is LNHDA, CDR2 SQIVND (reference sequence).

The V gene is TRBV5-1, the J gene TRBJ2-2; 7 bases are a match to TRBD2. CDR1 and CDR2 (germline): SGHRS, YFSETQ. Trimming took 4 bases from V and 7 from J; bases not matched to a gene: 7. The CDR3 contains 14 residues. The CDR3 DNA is TGCGCCAGCAGCCCCTTTCGGGGGGACGGGGAGCTGTTTTTT. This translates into CASSPFRGDGELFF.

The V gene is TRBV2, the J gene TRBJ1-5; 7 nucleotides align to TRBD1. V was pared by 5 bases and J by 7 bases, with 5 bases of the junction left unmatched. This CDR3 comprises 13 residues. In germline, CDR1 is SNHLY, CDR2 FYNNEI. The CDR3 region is CASSRGPKQPQHF. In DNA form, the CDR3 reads TGTGCCAGCAGTAGGGGGCCAAAACAGCCCCAGCATTTT.

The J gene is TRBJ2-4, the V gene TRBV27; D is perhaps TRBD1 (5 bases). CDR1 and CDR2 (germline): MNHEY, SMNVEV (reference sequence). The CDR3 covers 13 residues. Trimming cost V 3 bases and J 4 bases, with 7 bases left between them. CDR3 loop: CASSLKGKNIQYF. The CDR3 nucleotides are TGTGCCAGCAGTTTGAAGGGGAAAAACATTCAGTACTTC.